Sequencing of this TCR beta chain was carried out in a study of blood T cell repertoires in COVID-19. CDR3 length equals 17 residues. With V trimmed by 5 bases and J by 1 base, 8 bases remained unmatched. Germline V lookup: CDR1 MNHEY, CDR2 SVGEGT. Clones were sequenced by immunoSEQ multiplex PCR, and TCRdb holds only the in-frame ones, with some missing. The sample shows 450,000 to 500,000 clones, approximately 90% of them seen only once. The chain couples TRBV6-2 or TRBV6-3 to TRBJ2-1, with 10 bases matching TRBD1. This sequence originates from a woman aged 55-75 years who had recovered from COVID-19. The sample consisted of PBMCs or T cells enriched from blood (not recorded which). CDR3 residues: CASSPTRTGGSYNEQFF. As DNA, the CDR3 is TGTGCCAGCAGTCCAACCCGGACAGGGGGATCCTACAATGAGCAGTTCTTC.